The 16 T cell receptor beta chains reported below all come from one sample, sequenced in a study of cytomegalovirus exposure and HLA in healthy donors. Use of 60 Vbeta and 13 Jbeta primers characterized the PCR. Here immunoSEQ multiplex PCR was the method, and the copy in TCRdb shows in-frame clones only, minus some. The table has 100,000 to 150,000 clones, approximately 75% seen once; the top ten hold around 4%. The sequencing input was PBMCs. All receptors come from a man aged 30 to 39 in good health and CMV-seronegative.

This clone was detected only a few times. The chain employs TRBV2 and TRBJ1-1, with no clear D. Germline CDR1 is SNHLY and CDR2 is FYNNEI. The CDR3 loop spans 14 amino acids. Trimming removed 5 bases at V and 0 bases at J, with 10 bases between. Here the CDR3 reads CASSSGGLNTEAFF. In nucleotides, the CDR3 is TGTGCCAGCAGTTCGGGAGGGTTGAACACTGAAGCTTTCTTT.

The chain recombines TRBV2 with TRBJ2-7, with 7 positions matching TRBD2. This CDR3 region has 16 residues. Germline V CDR1 and CDR2: SNHLY, FYNNEI. The V and J ends lost 4 bases and 0 bases, in that order; junction bases with no gene match: 9. CDR3 amino acids: CASSGRRGGNSYEQYF. CDR3 sequence (DNA): TGTGCCAGCAGTGGTCGTCGGGGAGGGAACTCCTACGAGCAGTACTTC. The whole variable domain, filled in from reference TRBV2 and TRBJ2-7, reads EPEVTQTPSHQVTQMGQEVILRCVPISNHLYFYWYRQILGQKVEFLVSFYNNEISEKSEIFDDQFSVERPDGSNFTLKIRSTKLEDSAMYFCASSGRRGGNSYEQYFGPGTRLTVT.

The chain links TRBV7-2 to TRBJ2-7, with D possibly TRBD1 on 5 matching bases. CDR1 is SGHTA and CDR2 is FQGNSA in the germline V gene. The CDR3 runs 13 residues. Deletions cut 3 bases from V and 5 bases from J, with 11 bases between. CDR3 in amino acids: CASSFQQDDEQYF. The CDR3 region has the DNA TGTGCCAGCAGCTTTCAACAGGACGACGAGCAGTACTTC. Filled out from reference TRBV7-2 and TRBJ2-7, the complete variable domain reads GAGVSQSPSNKVTEKGKDVELRCDPISGHTALYWYRQSLGQGLEFLIYFQGNSAPDKSGLPSDRFSAERTGGSVSTLTIQRTQQEDSAVYLCASSFQQDDEQYFGPGTRLTVT.

This clone turned up a few times. CDR3 in amino acids: CSVGGANTEAFF. CDR3 in DNA: TGCAGCGTTGGCGGCGCGAACACTGAAGCTTTCTTT. The chain joins TRBV29-1 to TRBJ1-1; D is uncertain. This CDR3 has 12 residues. Deletions cut 4 bases from V and 1 base from J, with 7 bases between. CDR1 is SQVTM, CDR2 ANQGSEA, per germline.

The chain combines TRBV10-3 with TRBJ1-1; TRBD1 matches at 7 bases. Germline CDR1 and CDR2: ENHRY and SYGVKD. The CDR3 has 16 amino acids. Losses at the gene ends were 4 bases for V and 0 bases for J; bases not matched to a gene: 8. CDR3 DNA: TGTGCCATCAGTGCACGGGACAGAACATTGAACACTGAAGCTTTCTTT. Translated: CAISARDRTLNTEAFF.

This sequence joins TRBV6-6 and TRBJ2-1; a possible D gene is TRBD2 (5 bases). V lost 2 bases and J 7 bases, leaving 9 bases between the germline ends. Looked up from germline, CDR1 is MNHNY and CDR2 is SVGAGI (reference sequence). The CDR3 is made up of 13 amino acids. The CDR3 bases are TGTGCCAGCAGTTACGCGCAGCGGAATGAGCAGTTCTTC. The encoded protein is CASSYAQRNEQFF.

The J gene is TRBJ1-5, the V gene TRBV6-5; D is perhaps TRBD1 (6 bases). Germline values: CDR1 MNHEY, CDR2 SVGAGI. The CDR3 spans 14 residues. With 5 bases removed from V and 5 bases from J, the gap between germline ends came to 13 bases. The CDR3: CASSDTGSYQPQHF. CDR3 sequence (DNA): TGTGCCAGCAGTGATACAGGGTCTTATCAGCCCCAGCATTTT.

This clone was counted once. This chain links TRBV19 with TRBJ2-7; D is uncertain. Per germline, CDR1 LNHDA and CDR2 SQIVND (reference sequence). Trimming removed 5 bases from V and 7 bases from J, with 18 bases in between. This CDR3 comprises 14 residues. CDR3 region: CASSEDLDSGEQYF. The CDR3 nucleotides read TGTGCCAGTAGTGAAGACCTAGATTCTGGAGAGCAGTACTTC.

This chain uses TRBV18 with TRBJ2-7, with D possibly being TRBD2 (6 bases). This CDR3 comprises 15 residues. Per the germline V gene, CDR1 is KGHSH and CDR2 is LQKENI. The V end was cut by 3 bases, the J end by 4 bases, with 16 bases between. CDR3 sequence: CASSPSEGRGYEQYF. The CDR3, as DNA: TGTGCCAGCTCACCTTCCGAAGGACGGGGGTACGAGCAGTACTTC.

V and J are TRBV21-1 and TRBJ1-5. TRBV21-1 is marked as a pseudogene. The CDR3 contains 17 residues. CDR3 nucleotides: TGTGCCAGCAGCAAAAAAGGAGGGAATTGCAGCAATCAGCCCCAGCATTTT. Encoded protein: CASSKKGGNCSNQPQHF.

This clone turned up a few times. V gene TRBV19 combines with J gene TRBJ2-5, with 9 bases fitting TRBD1. V lost 6 bases, J lost 1 base, and 6 bases stayed unmatched. The CDR3 runs 15 residues. Germline V gene data show CDR1 as LNHDA and CDR2 as SQIVND (reference sequence). The CDR3 sequence is CASSGPGQGQETQYF. As DNA, the CDR3 is TGTGCCAGTAGCGGGCCGGGACAGGGCCAAGAGACCCAGTACTTC. The variable domain in full, completed from reference TRBV19 and TRBJ2-5, reads DGGITQSPKYLFRKEGQNVTLSCEQNLNHDAMYWYRQDPGQGLRLIYYSQIVNDFQKGDIAEGYSVSREKKESFPLTVTSAQKNPTAFYLCASSGPGQGQETQYFGPGTRLLVL.

The chain carries TRBV5-1 and TRBJ1-1; 7 nucleotides match TRBD1. The V gene end was trimmed by 0 bases and the J gene end by 10 bases; junction bases not matched to a gene: 6. The CDR3 runs to 13 residues. The germline V gene has CDR1 SGHRS and CDR2 YFSETQ. In DNA, the CDR3 is TGCGCCAGCAGCTTGGAGGGGGCTCCAGCAGCTTTCTTT. This sequence encodes CASSLEGAPAAFF.

V usage is TRBV18 and J usage is TRBJ1-1; perhaps TRBD1 as D (5 bases). The germline V gene encodes CDR1 KGHSH and CDR2 LQKENI. The CDR3 consists of 17 residues. Trimming stripped 1 base from V and 0 bases from J, with 15 bases between. In DNA form, the CDR3 reads TGTGCCAGCTCACCACGCGCCGGGGCGGGAATGAACACTGAAGCTTTCTTT. It codes for CASSPRAGAGMNTEAFF.

V usage is TRBV9 and J usage is TRBJ1-1; D call uncertain. The CDR3 totals 14 residues. Trimming shortened V by 4 bases and J by 2 bases, and 12 bases separated the two germline ends. Germline-derived CDR1 and CDR2 are SGDLS and YYNGEE. Written as DNA, the CDR3 is TGTGCCAGCAGCCCCTCGGGAGACAACACTGAAGCTTTCTTT. Translated, it gives CASSPSGDNTEAFF.

This chain uses TRBV6-1 with TRBJ1-1; TRBD1 agrees at 8 bases. CDR1 is MNHNS, CDR2 SASEGT, per germline. The junction had 8 bases not matched to a gene; V was cut back by 6 bases and J by 5 bases. This CDR3 contains 14 residues. The CDR3 sequence is CASRVQGGDTEAFF. CDR3 bases: TGTGCCAGCAGGGTACAGGGGGGAGATACTGAAGCTTTCTTT.

This clone was seen a handful of times. The CDR3 reads CASSLGAGSMNTEAFF. As DNA, the CDR3 is TGTGCCAGCTCACTGGGAGCAGGAAGCATGAACACTGAAGCTTTCTTT. This chain connects TRBV18 to TRBJ1-1; D not resolved. V gave up 4 bases and J gave up 0 bases, with 15 bases separating them. This CDR3 has 16 amino acids. The V gene's germline CDR1 is KGHSH and CDR2 LQKENI.